The T cell receptor beta chain under discussion was sequenced for a study of beta chain features in type 1 diabetes. Regarding this clone: The antigen is unknown.

General observations from the study: Short templates might get an advantage during PCR, and this would be equal in patients and controls. Type 1 diabetes patients showed a moderate but significant shortening of TCRB CDR3s in all four CD4+ subsets.

Germline-derived CDR1 and CDR2 are SGHRS and YFSETQ. This CDR3 comprises 14 residues. V lost 0 bases, J lost 4 bases, and 7 bases lay in between. As every portion of the isolated RNA was reverse transcribed, the sequencing read expressed TCRB transcripts. Libraries were prepared by immunoSEQ multiplex PCR; TCRdb keeps only in-frame clonotypes and omits some of them. This table holds about 160,000 clones, around 9% found once. The sample consisted of central memory CD4+ T cells from blood. V is TRBV5-1 and J is TRBJ2-2; D unclear. The clonotype originates from a woman aged 25 to 39 with type 1 diabetes. The CDR3 loop reads CASSLAVGTGELFF. DNA of the CDR3: TGCGCCAGCAGCTTGGCCGTCGGCACCGGGGAGCTGTTTTTT.